These 31 T cell receptor beta chains originate from one sample sequenced in a study of blood T cell repertoires in COVID-19. Profiled with immunoSEQ multiplex PCR; TCRdb holds only in-frame clones, not every one. Of approximately 490,000 clones in the sample, about 85% were seen once. The sequenced sample consisted of PBMCs or T cells enriched from blood (not recorded which). The receptors come from a woman between 18 and 30 years old who had recovered from COVID-19.

V gene TRBV4-1 combines with J gene TRBJ2-1; D gene ambiguous. The V end was cut by 3 bases, the J end by 2 bases, with 11 bases between. The CDR3 runs 15 residues. Per germline, CDR1 MGHRA and CDR2 YSYEKL. This CDR3 reads CASSQRRKAYNEQFF. The CDR3 DNA sequence: TGCGCCAGCAGCCAGCGCAGGAAAGCCTACAATGAGCAGTTCTTC.

Only one count was recorded for this clone. The V call is TRBV18, the J call TRBJ1-2; TRBD1 matches 8 bases. Germline CDR1 KGHSH, CDR2 LQKENI. The ends lost 2 bases at V and 8 bases at J; junction bases unmatched: 13. CDR3 size: 16 residues. DNA for the CDR3: TGTGCCAGCTCACCAACGCATGAGACAGGGGCCGACGGCTACACCTTC. Translating it yields CASSPTHETGADGYTF.

This chain links TRBV11-2 with TRBJ2-5; the D gene is possibly TRBD2 (6 bases). The length of the CDR3 is 15 residues. Germline CDR1 reads SGHAT; CDR2 reads FQNNGV. The ends were cut back, 8 bases at V and 4 bases at J, with 20 bases in the middle. CDR3 coding DNA: TGTGCCAGCGGGCAATTGGGACTGACACTAGAGACCCAGTACTTC. The encoded protein is CASGQLGLTLETQYF. Variable domain in full (rest from reference TRBV11-2 and TRBJ2-5): EAGVAQSPRYKIIEKRQSVAFWCNPISGHATLYWYQQILGQGPKLLIQFQNNGVVDDSQLPKDRFSAERLKGVDSTLKIQPAKLEDSAVYLCASGQLGLTLETQYFGPGTRLLVL.

V is TRBV2 and J is TRBJ1-3, with D maybe TRBD1 (6 bases). CDR3 length equals 16 residues. With 5 bases removed from V and 1 base from J, the gap between germline ends came to 15 bases. In germline, CDR1 is SNHLY, CDR2 FYNNEI. CDR3 protein: CASSRETGASGNTIYF. Written as DNA, the CDR3 is TGTGCCAGCAGTCGTGAGACAGGCGCGTCTGGAAACACCATATATTTT. Full variable domain (outside the CDR3, taken from reference TRBV2 and TRBJ1-3): EPEVTQTPSHQVTQMGQEVILRCVPISNHLYFYWYRQILGQKVEFLVSFYNNEISEKSEIFDDQFSVERPDGSNFTLKIRSTKLEDSAMYFCASSRETGASGNTIYFGEGSWLTVV.

The rearrangement links TRBV30 to TRBJ1-6; a possible D gene is TRBD1 (6 bases). The CDR3 contains 12 residues. Trimming shortened V by 4 bases and J by 8 bases, and 9 bases separated the two germline ends. Germline V gives CDR1 GTSNPN, CDR2 SVGIG (reference sequence). The CDR3 DNA sequence: TGTGCCTGGACAGGGGACCATTCACCCCTCCACTTT. This encodes CAWTGDHSPLHF.

This chain joins TRBV7-9 and TRBJ1-6; D gene ambiguous. V gave up 6 bases and J gave up 11 bases, with 14 bases separating them. This CDR3 region has 13 residues. The germline gives CDR1 SEHNR, CDR2 FQNEAQ (reference sequence). CDR3 sequence reads: CASSRGDRTPLHF. The CDR3 DNA sequence: TGTGCCAGCAGTCGCGGGGATAGAACACCCCTCCACTTT. The variable domain in full, with the rest retrieved from reference TRBV7-9 and TRBJ1-6, is DTGVSQNPRHKITKRGQNVTFRCDPISEHNRLYWYRQTLGQGPEFLTYFQNEAQLEKSRLLSDRFSAERPKGSFSTLEIQRTEQGDSAMYLCASSRGDRTPLHFGNGTRLTVT.

The chain couples TRBV2 to TRBJ1-2; 8 bases are shared with TRBD1. The J segment lost 0 bases and the V segment lost 7 bases, leaving 4 bases of the junction unmatched. The CDR3 runs to 14 residues. Germline V gene sequence: CDR1 SNHLY, CDR2 FYNNEI. CDR3 amino acids: CASKGQGPNYGYTF. The CDR3 DNA reads as TGTGCCAGCAAAGGACAGGGCCCTAACTATGGCTACACCTTC.

The genes are TRBV6-5 and TRBJ1-1, with a tentative D call TRBD1 (5 bases). The CDR3 length is 12 residues. Germline V gene lookup returns CDR1 MNHEY and CDR2 SVGAGI. Trimming left V 5 bases short and J 1 base short, with 5 bases between. The CDR3 DNA follows: TGTGCCAGCAGTACAGGGAACACTGAAGCTTTCTTT. Its translation: CASSTGNTEAFF.

The rearrangement links TRBV14 to TRBJ1-1; the D is unclear. Trimming removed 4 bases at V and 2 bases at J, with 5 bases between. Per germline, CDR1 SGHDN and CDR2 FVKESK. The CDR3 sequence is 12 residues long. CDR3 region: CASSRHNTEAFF. The CDR3 region has the DNA TGTGCCAGCAGCCGACATAACACTGAAGCTTTCTTT.

The chain uses TRBV18 and TRBJ2-5; 7 nucleotides agree with TRBD2. CDR3 length: 14 amino acids. V was clipped by 5 bases and J by 3 bases; unmatched bases: 6. Per the germline V gene, CDR1 is KGHSH and CDR2 is LQKENI. In DNA form, the CDR3 reads TGTGCCAGCTCAGAGGGGAGGGAAGAAGAGACCCAGTACTTC. It is translated as CASSEGREEETQYF.

The chain is built from TRBV29-1 and TRBJ1-3, with D possibly TRBD1 on 5 matching bases. Germline CDR1 SQVTM, CDR2 ANQGSEA. The V end lost 5 bases, the J end lost 7 bases, and 15 bases lay between the germline ends. CDR3 length: 13 residues. This CDR3 is CSVPQRQSNTIYF. The CDR3 region has the DNA TGCAGCGTTCCTCAACGACAGTCTAACACCATATATTTT.

The genes are TRBV7-2 and TRBJ2-7; 10 bases are shared with TRBD2. J was trimmed by 2 bases and V by 7 bases; bases with no gene match: 5. This CDR3 has 14 residues. The V gene's germline CDR1 is SGHTA and CDR2 FQGNSA. CDR3 sequence: CASTLGTSAYEQYF. CDR3 nucleotides: TGTGCCAGCACCCTAGGGACTAGCGCCTACGAGCAGTACTTC.

The V gene is TRBV14, the J gene TRBJ2-4; D perhaps matches TRBD1 (5 bases). The CDR3 runs 18 residues. V was shortened by 0 bases and J by 0 bases, with 15 bases between the two germline ends. The V gene's germline CDR1 is SGHDN and CDR2 FVKESK. CDR3 sequence: CASSQDRQPDLAKNIQYF. The CDR3 nucleotides are TGTGCCAGCAGCCAAGATCGACAGCCCGATCTAGCCAAAAACATTCAGTACTTC.

The V call is TRBV28, the J call TRBJ2-2; 7 bases are a match to TRBD1. V trimming: 5 bases; J trimming: 2 bases; junction bases outside the gene matches: 2. Per the germline V gene, CDR1 is MDHEN and CDR2 is SYDVKM. The CDR3 length is 14 residues. This chain's CDR3 is CASSPGGNTGELFF. The CDR3 coding sequence is TGTGCCAGCAGTCCAGGGGGAAACACCGGGGAGCTGTTTTTT.

CDR3 protein: CASSEITGTGTYEQYF. Here the CDR3 DNA reads TGTGCCAGCAGCGAAATCACCGGGACAGGGACCTACGAGCAGTACTTC. This chain uses TRBV7-8 with TRBJ2-7, with 9 bases matching TRBD1. Trimming cost V 5 bases and J 2 bases; bases outside gene matches: 10. Germline CDR1 reads SGHVS; CDR2 reads FQNEAQ. The CDR3 runs to 16 residues. Complete variable domain (other parts from reference TRBV7-8 and TRBJ2-7): GAGVSQSPRYKVAKRGQDVALRCDPISGHVSLFWYQQALGQGPEFLTYFQNEAQLDKSGLPSDRFFAERPEGSVSTLKIQRTQQEDSAVYLCASSEITGTGTYEQYFGPGTRLTVT.

The CDR3 nucleotides are TGTGCCAGCAGTGACTCCAAGGCAGGGTCCGCTGAAGCTTTCTTT. It encodes CASSDSKAGSAEAFF. The V and J genes are TRBV6-4 and TRBJ1-1, with D tentatively TRBD1 (5 bases). This CDR3 contains 15 residues. Germline CDR1 and CDR2: MRHNA and SNTAGT. Trimming cost V 0 bases and J 6 bases, with 14 bases left between them.

This chain connects TRBV2 to TRBJ1-1; 8 nucleotides match TRBD1. Germline-derived CDR1 and CDR2 are SNHLY and FYNNEI. The CDR3 contains 14 residues. With 5 bases clipped from V and 4 bases from J, the junction kept 6 bases outside the gene matches. CDR3 sequence: CASSLLTGATEAFF. The CDR3 DNA is TGTGCCAGCAGTTTGTTGACAGGGGCCACTGAAGCTTTCTTT.

The gene calls are TRBV29-1 and TRBJ2-3; TRBD2 matches 8 bases. The germline V gene has CDR1 SQVTM and CDR2 ANQGSEA. The CDR3 spans 14 residues. V lost 8 bases and J lost 5; bases outside the gene matches: 12. The CDR3 nucleotides read TGCAGCCTGGACCCCAGCGGGGGAGAAGATACGCAGTATTTT. Its protein is CSLDPSGGEDTQYF.

The chain uses TRBV6-5 and TRBJ1-2; a possible D gene is TRBD1 (6 bases). Germline values: CDR1 MNHEY, CDR2 SVGAGI. V shed 10 bases and J shed 0 bases, with 15 bases lying between them. The length of the CDR3 is 14 residues. The CDR3 loop reads CATTPRGANYGYTF. CDR3 nucleotide sequence: TGTGCCACCACACCCAGGGGAGCTAACTATGGCTACACCTTC.

V and J are TRBV6-5 and TRBJ2-7; the D gene is possibly TRBD1 (5 bases). V dropped 4 bases and J dropped 2 bases, with 12 bases sitting between them. This CDR3 is 14 amino acids long. The germline V gene has CDR1 MNHEY and CDR2 SVGAGI. In nucleotides, the CDR3 is TGTGCCAGCAGTTGGGGCAGGGTAGCCTACGAGCAGTACTTC. Translating gives CASSWGRVAYEQYF.

The rearrangement links TRBV18 to TRBJ2-2; 9 bases are a match to TRBD1. This CDR3 is built from 16 residues. Germline V gene lookup returns CDR1 KGHSH and CDR2 LQKENI. V trimming: 0 bases; J trimming: 5 bases; junction bases outside the gene matches: 4. The CDR3 here is CASSPPRGQGTGELFF. CDR3 sequence (DNA): TGTGCCAGCTCACCACCGAGGGGACAGGGAACCGGGGAGCTGTTTTTT. The full variable domain, its missing parts supplied by reference TRBV18 and TRBJ2-2, is NAGVMQNPRHLVRRRGQEARLRCSPMKGHSHVYWYRQLPEEGLKFMVYLQKENIIDESGMPKERFSAEFPKEGPSILRIQQVVRGDSAAYFCASSPPRGQGTGELFFGEGSRLTVL.

The J gene is TRBJ2-7, the V gene TRBV5-8; 8 nucleotides align to TRBD1. Germline trimming cut 1 base from V and 5 bases from J; bases unmatched to any gene: 8. Germline CDR1 and CDR2: SGHTS and YDEGEE. This CDR3 comprises 15 residues. The CDR3 reads CASSLSDREFNEQYF. CDR3 nucleotide sequence: TGTGCCAGCAGCTTGTCGGACAGGGAGTTCAACGAGCAGTACTTC.

The chain uses TRBV5-6 and TRBJ1-1; perhaps TRBD1 as D (5 bases). Trimming pared 2 bases from V and 1 base from J, leaving 15 bases between. The CDR3 has 16 amino acids. Germline-derived CDR1 and CDR2 are SGHDT and YYEEEE. The CDR3 nucleotides read TGTGCCAGCAGCTTTATGGGGGGTACGAAGAACACTGAAGCTTTCTTT. Translating gives CASSFMGGTKNTEAFF.

This rearrangement joins TRBV24-1 to TRBJ2-2; TRBD1 matches 11 bases. Germline-derived CDR1 and CDR2 are KGHDR and SFDVKD. The CDR3 totals 15 residues. V gave up 8 bases and J gave up 5 bases; unmatched junction bases: 6. CDR3 nucleotides: TGTGCCACCAATCCGGGACAGGGGGGTACCGGGGAGCTGTTTTTT. It yields the protein CATNPGQGGTGELFF.

V gene TRBV14 combines with J gene TRBJ1-4, with a tentative D call TRBD1 (5 bases). The germline V and J ends were trimmed by 0 bases and 1 base, with 9 bases remaining between them. Germline CDR1 and CDR2: SGHDN and FVKESK. This CDR3 comprises 16 residues. The CDR3 spells CASSQDGGVTNEKLFF. CDR3 in DNA: TGTGCCAGCAGCCAAGACGGGGGGGTAACTAATGAAAAACTGTTTTTT.

V and J are TRBV6-4 and TRBJ1-5, with 9 positions matching TRBD1. The CDR3 is made up of 15 amino acids. V lost 6 bases and J lost 3; bases outside the gene matches: 6. Germline V gene data show CDR1 as MRHNA and CDR2 as SNTAGT. CDR3 region: CASRSGTGTNQPQHF. DNA of the CDR3: TGTGCCAGCAGGTCCGGGACAGGGACCAATCAGCCCCAGCATTTT.

The V and J genes are TRBV7-2 and TRBJ1-4, with a possible D match to TRBD1 (5 bases). This CDR3 region has 15 residues. Trimming cost V 1 base and J 3 bases, with 9 bases left between them. Germline V gene sequence: CDR1 SGHTA, CDR2 FQGNSA. The CDR3 DNA follows: TGTGCCAGCAGCTTAGTTCAGGGCGCTAATGAAAAACTGTTTTTT. Translation: CASSLVQGANEKLFF.

The chain recombines TRBV4-1 with TRBJ1-1, with D possibly TRBD1 on 6 matching bases. CDR1 is MGHRA, CDR2 YSYEKL, per germline. Between the trimmed V and J ends, which lost 0 bases and 5 bases, there was a span of 13 bases. The CDR3 runs to 15 residues. The CDR3: CASSQDRPGETEAFF. CDR3 DNA sequence: TGCGCCAGCAGCCAAGATCGGCCAGGGGAAACTGAAGCTTTCTTT.

The chain employs TRBV10-3 and TRBJ2-7; no clear D. Germline V gene data show CDR1 as ENHRY and CDR2 as SYGVKD. CDR3 length: 13 residues. The V and J ends lost 6 bases and 4 bases respectively, with 13 bases between them. The CDR3 region has the DNA TGTGCCATCAGACTAAACGACCGGTACGAGCAGTACTTC. It is translated as CAIRLNDRYEQYF.

The genes are TRBV25-1 and TRBJ2-3; 9 bases map to TRBD1. V shed 3 bases, J shed 3 bases, and the junction held 10 bases outside the gene matches. Germline V gene sequence: CDR1 MGHDK, CDR2 SYGVNS. The CDR3 extends over 17 amino acids. This CDR3 reads CASSDPQGQGLTDTQYF. CDR3 in DNA: TGTGCCAGCAGTGACCCCCAAGGACAGGGGCTGACAGATACGCAGTATTTT.

This clone was counted once. The CDR3 coding sequence is TGTGCCAGCAGCCCAGTGTGGGGGGAAGCTGACGGCTCCTATAATTCACCCCTCCACTTT. Residues: CASSPVWGEADGSYNSPLHF. The V gene is TRBV5-5, the J gene TRBJ1-6, with D maybe TRBD1 (5 bases). Germline V gives CDR1 SGHKS, CDR2 YYEKEE (reference sequence). CDR3 length equals 20 residues. Trimming removed 4 bases at V and 0 bases at J, with 23 bases between.